This passage covers 30 T cell receptor beta chains from one sample sequenced in a study of long-term antiretroviral therapy in people with HIV. This was the immunoSEQ v3.0 assay at survey level. Only in-frame clones appear in the TCRdb table, and some are missing; sequencing was by immunoSEQ multiplex PCR. This table holds tens of thousands of clones, roughly 80% found once. Sample: unsorted PBMCs, taken 1.5 years after starting antiretroviral therapy. The source is a man between 18 and 35 years old with HIV.

The chain links TRBV7-9 to TRBJ2-5; maybe TRBD1 (6 bases). The germline V and J ends were trimmed by 8 bases and 1 base, with 8 bases remaining between them. The CDR3 covers 12 residues. The V gene's germline CDR1 is SEHNR and CDR2 FQNEAQ (reference sequence). This CDR3 is CASGTTQETQYF. As DNA, the CDR3 is TGTGCCAGCGGGACAACCCAAGAGACCCAGTACTTC.

V usage is TRBV27 and J usage is TRBJ2-2; 15 bases align to TRBD2. This CDR3 spans 17 amino acids. J gave up 5 bases and V 2 bases, and 3 bases lay outside the gene matches. Germline assignment: CDR1 MNHEY and CDR2 SMNVEV (reference sequence). The CDR3 here is CASSLPGLAGGTGELFF. DNA for the CDR3: TGTGCCAGCAGTTTACCCGGACTAGCGGGAGGGACCGGGGAGCTGTTTTTT.

The chain is built from TRBV7-2 and TRBJ1-5; tentatively, D is TRBD1 (5 bases). CDR1 and CDR2 from the germline V gene are SGHTA and FQGNSA. V lost 5 bases to trimming and J lost 6 bases, with 14 bases between them. This CDR3 comprises 14 residues. The CDR3 DNA sequence: TGTGCCAGCAGCCAAGGCAGGGTCAGTCAGCCCCAGCATTTT. Protein product: CASSQGRVSQPQHF. The variable domain in full, completed from reference TRBV7-2 and TRBJ1-5, reads GAGVSQSPSNKVTEKGKDVELRCDPISGHTALYWYRQSLGQGLEFLIYFQGNSAPDKSGLPSDRFSAERTGGSVSTLTIQRTQQEDSAVYLCASSQGRVSQPQHFGDGTRLSIL.

This clone was seen more than once but under ten times. The chain joins TRBV6-1 to TRBJ2-3; unclear D gene. Germline CDR1 and CDR2: MNHNS and SASEGT. The CDR3 runs to 10 residues. V was shortened by 5 bases and J by 6 bases, with 3 bases between the two germline ends. CDR3 coding DNA: TGTGCCAGCAGTAGGGATACGCAGTATTTT. As protein: CASSRDTQYF.

The chain combines TRBV7-2 with TRBJ2-7, with 10 bases lining up with TRBD2. In germline, CDR1 is SGHTA, CDR2 FQGNSA. This CDR3 has 17 residues. With V trimmed by 2 bases and J by 2 bases, 9 bases remained unmatched. CDR3 sequence (DNA): TGTGCCAGCAGCTTAAAACAATCTAGCGGGAGTGCCTACGAGCAGTACTTC. Amino acid sequence: CASSLKQSSGSAYEQYF.

The chain carries TRBV5-4 and TRBJ2-7; D may be TRBD2 (6 bases). Between the trimmed V and J ends, which lost 1 base and 2 bases, there was a span of 10 bases. Germline-derived CDR1 and CDR2 are SGHNT and YYREEE (reference sequence). This CDR3 spans 14 amino acids. For the CDR3, the DNA is TGTGCCAGCAGCTTGACGCGGGAAGCCTACGAGCAGTACTTC. As protein: CASSLTREAYEQYF.

This chain uses TRBV14 with TRBJ2-2; 7 nucleotides align to TRBD1. In germline, CDR1 is SGHDN, CDR2 FVKESK. The CDR3 extends over 15 amino acids. The ends lost 4 bases at V and 2 bases at J; junction bases unmatched: 4. The CDR3 bases are TGTGCCAGCAGCCCTAGACAGGGAAACACCGGGGAGCTGTTTTTT. It translates to CASSPRQGNTGELFF.

J is TRBJ2-7 and V is TRBV11-3; D is uncertain. The germline V gene has CDR1 SGHNT and CDR2 YENEEA. V was cut by 2 bases and J by 3 bases, with 8 bases left in between. The CDR3 extends over 13 amino acids. The CDR3 DNA is TGTGCCAGCAGCTTATTACCTAGCTACGAGCAGTACTTC. Its translation: CASSLLPSYEQYF.

This rearrangement joins TRBV18 to TRBJ2-7; tentative D call: TRBD2 (5 bases). CDR3 length: 17 amino acids. V lost 0 bases and J lost 0, with 15 bases in between. Germline values: CDR1 KGHSH, CDR2 LQKENI. In DNA, the CDR3 is TGTGCCAGCTCACCACCGGGAGTGGAGTCGAGCTCCTACGAGCAGTACTTC. It is translated as CASSPPGVESSSYEQYF.

The V call is TRBV14, the J call TRBJ2-1; 9 nucleotides match TRBD2. The trim removed 1 base at V and 9 bases at J, leaving 4 bases unmatched. Germline-derived CDR1 and CDR2 are SGHDN and FVKESK. The CDR3 is 14 amino acids. Written as DNA, the CDR3 is TGTGCCAGCAGCCAAGTGGGCGGGAGGGTTGAGCAGTTCTTC. Its translation is CASSQVGGRVEQFF.

J is TRBJ1-4 and V is TRBV6-6; D is ambiguous. CDR3 length: 11 amino acids. The V gene lost 8 bases and the J gene lost 5 bases, with 6 bases spanning the gap. Germline CDR1 MNHNY, CDR2 SVGAGI (reference sequence). CDR3 protein: CASATNEKLFF. In DNA, the CDR3 is TGTGCCAGCGCTACAAATGAAAAACTGTTTTTT.

The V and J genes are TRBV12-5 and TRBJ2-5, with D perhaps matching TRBD2 (6 bases). CDR3 length: 17 amino acids. Germline V lookup: CDR1 LGHNT, CDR2 FRNRAP. Trimming shortened V by 0 bases and J by 0 bases, and 14 bases separated the two germline ends. The CDR3 sequence: CASGLVGVAVYQETQYF. In DNA form, the CDR3 reads TGTGCTAGTGGTTTGGTAGGGGTAGCGGTGTACCAAGAGACCCAGTACTTC.

Here the CDR3 reads CASKGGSNQPQHF. DNA for the CDR3: TGTGCCAGCAAAGGGGGTAGCAATCAGCCCCAGCATTTT. This chain connects TRBV6-1 to TRBJ1-5; TRBD1 is a possible D gene (6 bases). The germline V and J ends were trimmed by 7 bases and 0 bases, with 7 bases remaining between them. There are 13 residues in the CDR3. In germline, CDR1 is MNHNS, CDR2 SASEGT.

This clone was detected a few times. This chain connects TRBV29-1 to TRBJ2-7, with D perhaps matching TRBD1 or TRBD2 (5 bases each). The V gene lost 1 base and the J gene lost 0 bases, with 16 bases spanning the gap. This CDR3 contains 16 residues. The germline gives CDR1 SQVTM, CDR2 ANQGSEA. The CDR3 DNA reads TGCAGCGTTGAAGCCACTACGGGACGGAGCTCCTACGAGCAGTACTTC. Its translation is CSVEATTGRSSYEQYF.

This clone has a handful of counts. The chain uses TRBV7-2 and TRBJ2-7; 9 nucleotides line up with TRBD2. Germline CDR1 and CDR2: SGHTA and FQGNSA. Losses at the gene ends were 6 bases for V and 1 base for J; bases not matched to a gene: 10. The CDR3 extends over 16 amino acids. The CDR3 DNA reads as TGTGCCAGCAGAATTAGGGTGACTAGCGGATCCTACGAGCAGTACTTC. This encodes CASRIRVTSGSYEQYF.

The chain couples TRBV7-6 to TRBJ2-2; 11 bases align to TRBD2. CDR3 length: 16 residues. V lost 4 bases and J lost 6; bases outside the gene matches: 7. CDR1 is SGHVS and CDR2 is FNYEAQ in the germline V gene. As DNA, the CDR3 is TGTGCCAGCAGCTGGCTAGCGGGAGGCGAGGCCGGGGAGCTGTTTTTT. This translates into CASSWLAGGEAGELFF.

The chain combines TRBV4-3 with TRBJ2-3; 7 bases align to TRBD2. The CDR3 consists of 17 residues. V lost 0 bases to trimming and J lost 4 bases; unmatched junction nucleotides: 10. CDR1 and CDR2 from the germline V gene are LGHNA and YSLEER. In DNA form, the CDR3 reads TGCGCCAGCAGCCAAGATGCGGTAGCGGGTCCTTCAGATACGCAGTATTTT. Its protein product is CASSQDAVAGPSDTQYF.

This clone was observed a few times. The V call is TRBV30, the J call TRBJ1-1; no clear D gene. Germline lookup yields CDR1 GTSNPN and CDR2 SVGIG (reference sequence). Deletions cut 1 base from V and 4 bases from J, with 13 bases between. The CDR3 runs to 14 residues. CDR3 coding DNA: TGTGCCTGGAGTGAGGGTGCGCGTGGCACTGAAGCTTTCTTT. This encodes CAWSEGARGTEAFF.

This sequence joins TRBV10-2 and TRBJ2-3; tentatively, D is TRBD2 (6 bases). Germline CDR1 WSHSY, CDR2 SAAADI. This CDR3 has 15 residues. V gave up 7 bases and J gave up 2 bases, with 16 bases separating them. CDR3: CASKQTRTHTDTQYF. The CDR3, as DNA: TGCGCCAGCAAACAGACTAGAACCCACACAGATACGCAGTATTTT.

This clone appeared once. V usage is TRBV28 and J usage is TRBJ1-3; D is perhaps TRBD1 (6 bases). Germline V gene lookup returns CDR1 MDHEN and CDR2 SYDVKM. V dropped 6 bases and J dropped 3 bases, with 18 bases sitting between them. The CDR3 length is 16 residues. This CDR3 reads CASRLPRGRDGNTIYF. The DNA for the CDR3 is TGTGCCAGCAGACTTCCCCGGGGGCGAGATGGAAACACCATATATTTT.

The genes are TRBV4-3 and TRBJ1-1; D is ambiguous. Trimming took off 0 bases at V and 6 bases at J, with 14 bases between the two ends. The CDR3 contains 15 residues. Germline V lookup: CDR1 LGHNA, CDR2 YSLEER. Here the CDR3 reads CASSQEIGRFAEAFF. The CDR3 DNA reads TGCGCCAGCAGCCAAGAGATAGGGAGGTTCGCTGAAGCTTTCTTT.

V is TRBV2 and J is TRBJ2-3; 13 nucleotides agree with TRBD2. In germline, CDR1 is SNHLY, CDR2 FYNNEI. V lost 6 bases to trimming and J lost 3 bases; unmatched junction nucleotides: 9. The CDR3 loop spans 17 amino acids. CDR3 loop: CASRGGTSGARTDTQYF. The CDR3 coding sequence is TGTGCCAGCAGGGGCGGGACTAGCGGGGCGAGGACAGATACGCAGTATTTT.

The gene calls are TRBV7-3 and TRBJ2-2; 8 positions match TRBD2. J gave up 5 bases and V 5 bases, and 10 bases lay outside the gene matches. The germline CDR1 and CDR2 sequences are SGHTA and FQGTGA. CDR3 length equals 16 residues. CDR3 protein: CASSLSGGAPTGELFF. For the CDR3, the DNA is TGTGCCAGCAGCCTCTCGGGAGGGGCCCCAACCGGGGAGCTGTTTTTT.

CDR3 sequence (DNA): TGCGCCAGCAGCCAAGTAGCAGGGGTCTACGAGCAGTACTTC. Residues: CASSQVAGVYEQYF. The rearrangement uses TRBV4-3 and TRBJ2-7, with D possibly matching TRBD1 (6 bases). The CDR3 runs to 14 residues. Trimming pared 1 base from V and 3 bases from J, leaving 10 bases between. The germline V gene has CDR1 LGHNA and CDR2 YSLEER.

The rearrangement links TRBV28 to TRBJ2-3; a possible D gene is TRBD2 (6 bases). V lost 3 bases, J lost 0 bases, and 7 bases lay in between. The CDR3 runs to 14 residues. Per the germline V gene, CDR1 is MDHEN and CDR2 is SYDVKM. CDR3 nucleotide sequence: TGTGCCAGCAGTTTCGGACTAAGCACAGATACGCAGTATTTT. Its translation: CASSFGLSTDTQYF. The full variable domain, completed using reference TRBV28 and TRBJ2-3, is DVKVTQSSRYLVKRTGEKVFLECVQDMDHENMFWYRQDPGLGLRLIYFSYDVKMKEKGDIPEGYSVSREKKERFSLILESASTNQTSMYLCASSFGLSTDTQYFGPGTRLTVL.

The CDR3 spells CASSLSSPGELFF. DNA of the CDR3: TGTGCCAGCAGTTTATCGAGTCCCGGGGAGCTGTTTTTT. V usage is TRBV28 and J usage is TRBJ2-2; unclear D gene. Per the germline V gene, CDR1 is MDHEN and CDR2 is SYDVKM. The CDR3 runs to 13 residues. Between the trimmed V and J ends, which lost 1 base and 6 bases, there was a span of 6 bases.

J is TRBJ2-2 and V is TRBV11-2, with 7 positions matching TRBD1. This CDR3 contains 15 residues. Germline V gene data show CDR1 as SGHAT and CDR2 as FQNNGV. J lost 6 bases, V lost 1 base, and 5 bases had no gene match. CDR3 in DNA: TGTGCCAGCAGCTTAGGGCAGGGGGATTCCGGGGAGCTGTTTTTT. It encodes CASSLGQGDSGELFF.

The chain employs TRBV27 and TRBJ2-7, with D perhaps TRBD2 (5 bases). The germline V and J ends were trimmed by 2 bases and 0 bases, with 11 bases remaining between them. The CDR3 contains 15 residues. Germline V lookup: CDR1 MNHEY, CDR2 SMNVEV (reference sequence). This CDR3 reads CASSLRRGPSYEQYF. In DNA, the CDR3 is TGTGCCAGCAGTTTAAGACGGGGTCCCTCCTACGAGCAGTACTTC.

The chain uses TRBV19 and TRBJ2-7; TRBD2 might be the D (5 bases). The V and J ends lost 0 bases and 2 bases respectively, with 11 bases between them. The CDR3 consists of 15 residues. Germline V gives CDR1 LNHDA, CDR2 SQIVND (reference sequence). The CDR3 nucleotides are TGTGCCAGTAGTATAGAGGGTAGCGTGGCCTACGAGCAGTACTTC. Protein: CASSIEGSVAYEQYF.

The V and J genes are TRBV25-1 and TRBJ1-2; a weak D match, TRBD1 (5 bases). Germline CDR1 MGHDK, CDR2 SYGVNS. V was trimmed by 5 bases and J by 5 bases, leaving 15 bases between them. The CDR3 contains 14 residues. CDR3 region: CASSPGANLYGYTF. In nucleotides, the CDR3 is TGTGCCAGCAGTCCCGGGGCGAACCTTTATGGCTACACCTTC.